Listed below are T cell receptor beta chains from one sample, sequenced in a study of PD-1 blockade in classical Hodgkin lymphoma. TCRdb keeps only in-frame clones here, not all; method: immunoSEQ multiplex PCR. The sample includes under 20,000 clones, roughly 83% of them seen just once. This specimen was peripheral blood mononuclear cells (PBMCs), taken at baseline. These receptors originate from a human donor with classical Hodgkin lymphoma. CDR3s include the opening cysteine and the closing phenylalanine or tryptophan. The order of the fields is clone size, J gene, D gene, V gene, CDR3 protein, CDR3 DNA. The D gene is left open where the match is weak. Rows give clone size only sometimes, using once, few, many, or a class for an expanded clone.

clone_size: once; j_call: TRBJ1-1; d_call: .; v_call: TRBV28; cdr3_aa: CASSFRVTEAFF; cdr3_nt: TGTGCCAGCAGTTTCAGGGTGACTGAAGCTTTCTTT
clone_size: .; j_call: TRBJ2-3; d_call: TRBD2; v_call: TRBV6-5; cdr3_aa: CASSYTRLAGTDTQYF; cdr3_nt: TGTGCCAGCAGTTACACCCGCCTAGCGGGCACAGATACGCAGTATTTT
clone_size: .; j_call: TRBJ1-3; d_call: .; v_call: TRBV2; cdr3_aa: CASSEARVAGNTIYF; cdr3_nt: TGTGCCAGCAGTGAAGCGAGGGTCGCTGGAAACACCATATATTTT
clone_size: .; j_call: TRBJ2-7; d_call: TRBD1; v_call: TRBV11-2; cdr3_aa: CASSPGWGTGRPEQYF; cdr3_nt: TGTGCCAGCAGCCCCGGCTGGGGGACAGGGCGTCCCGAGCAGTACTTC
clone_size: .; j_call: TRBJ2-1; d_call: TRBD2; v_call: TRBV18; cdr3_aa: CASSPGWGGAGENEQFF; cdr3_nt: TGTGCCAGCTCACCAGGATGGGGGGGAGCGGGGGAAAATGAGCAGTTCTTC
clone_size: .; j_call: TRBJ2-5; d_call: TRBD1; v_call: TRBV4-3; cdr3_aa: CASSRSQGAVETQYF; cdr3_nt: TGCGCCAGCAGCCGGTCACAGGGGGCTGTAGAGACCCAGTACTTC
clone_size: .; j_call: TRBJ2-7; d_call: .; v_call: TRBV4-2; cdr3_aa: CASSQAGAYEQYF; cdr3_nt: TGTGCCAGCAGCCAGGCAGGAGCCTACGAGCAGTACTTC
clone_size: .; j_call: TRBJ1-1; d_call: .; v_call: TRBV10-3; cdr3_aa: CAISDQPAAVNTEAFF; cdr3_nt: TGTGCCATCAGTGACCAACCCGCGGCCGTGAACACTGAAGCTTTCTTT
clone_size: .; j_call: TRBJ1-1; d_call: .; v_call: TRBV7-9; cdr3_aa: CASSLGGRGGDTEAFF; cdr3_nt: TGTGCCAGCAGCTTAGGCGGTCGGGGCGGGGACACTGAAGCTTTCTTT
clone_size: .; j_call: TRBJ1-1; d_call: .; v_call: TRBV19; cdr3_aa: CASNNEPLLSMNTEAFF; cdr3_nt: TGTGCCAGCAACAACGAGCCCCTACTAAGCATGAACACTGAAGCTTTCTTT
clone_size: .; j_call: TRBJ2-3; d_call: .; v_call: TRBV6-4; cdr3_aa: CASSDSGGRDTQYF; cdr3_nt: TGTGCCAGCAGTGACTCGGGTGGCAGGGATACGCAGTATTTT
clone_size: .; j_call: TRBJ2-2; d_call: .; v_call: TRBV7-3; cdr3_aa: CASSLRTGADITGELFF; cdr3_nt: TGTGCCAGCAGCTTAAGAACAGGCGCAGATATCACCGGGGAGCTGTTTTTT
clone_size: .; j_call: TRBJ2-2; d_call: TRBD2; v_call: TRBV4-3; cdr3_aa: CASSQAFGGGTGELFF; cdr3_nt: TGCGCCAGCAGCCAAGCCTTCGGGGGGGGCACCGGGGAGCTGTTTTTT
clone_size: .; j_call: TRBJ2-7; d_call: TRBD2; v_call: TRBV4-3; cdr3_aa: CASSQELAGTYEQYF; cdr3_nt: TGCGCCAGCAGCCAAGAGCTAGCGGGGACCTACGAGCAGTACTTC
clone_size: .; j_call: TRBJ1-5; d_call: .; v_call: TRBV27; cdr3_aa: CASKPDVHQPQHF; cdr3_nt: TGTGCCAGCAAACCTGATGTTCATCAGCCCCAGCATTTT
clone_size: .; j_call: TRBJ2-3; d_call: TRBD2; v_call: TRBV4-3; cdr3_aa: CASSQGGGTADTQYF; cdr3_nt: TGCGCCAGCAGCCAAGGGGGGGGAACCGCAGATACGCAGTATTTT
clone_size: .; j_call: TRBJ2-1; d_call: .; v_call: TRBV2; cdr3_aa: CASSLTGTPQDDPQDNEQFF; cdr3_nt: TGTGCCAGCAGTCTTACAGGTACCCCTCAAGACGATCCCCAAGACAATGAGCAGTTCTTC
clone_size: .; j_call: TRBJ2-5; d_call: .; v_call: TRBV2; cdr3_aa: CASTEGRGETQYF; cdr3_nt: TGTGCCAGCACAGAAGGCCGAGGGGAGACCCAGTACTTC
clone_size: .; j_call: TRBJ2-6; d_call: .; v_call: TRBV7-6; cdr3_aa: CASSEGGANVLTF; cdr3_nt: TGTGCCAGCAGCGAAGGGGGGGCCAACGTCCTGACTTTC
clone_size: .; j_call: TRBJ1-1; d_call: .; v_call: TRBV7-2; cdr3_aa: CASSLVGGDTEAFF; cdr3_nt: TGTGCCAGCAGCTTAGTCGGGGGTGACACTGAAGCTTTCTTT
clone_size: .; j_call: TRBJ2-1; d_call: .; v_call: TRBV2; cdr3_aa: CASSGWGGYNEQFF; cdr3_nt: TGTGCCAGCAGTGGGTGGGGTGGCTACAATGAGCAGTTCTTC
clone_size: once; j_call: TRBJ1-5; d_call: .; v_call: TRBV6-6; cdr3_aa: CASMGVGPQHF; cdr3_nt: TGTGCCAGCATGGGGGTGGGTCCCCAGCATTTT
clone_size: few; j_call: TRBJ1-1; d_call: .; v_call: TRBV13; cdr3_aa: CASSLVQGRTEAFF; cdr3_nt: TGTGCCAGCAGCTTAGTACAGGGCCGCACTGAAGCTTTCTTT
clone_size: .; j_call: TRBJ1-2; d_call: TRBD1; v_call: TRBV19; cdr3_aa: CASSPNRQGHSGYTF; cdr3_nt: TGTGCCAGTAGTCCTAATCGACAGGGACACTCTGGCTACACCTTC
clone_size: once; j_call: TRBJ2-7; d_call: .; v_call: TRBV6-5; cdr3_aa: CASSYSIVGYEQYF; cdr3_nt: TGTGCCAGCAGTTACTCGATAGTAGGGTACGAGCAGTACTTC
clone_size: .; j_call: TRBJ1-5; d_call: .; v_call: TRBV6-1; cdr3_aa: CATFPGHATGQPQHF; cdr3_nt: TGTGCCACCTTCCCGGGACACGCGACGGGTCAGCCCCAGCATTTT
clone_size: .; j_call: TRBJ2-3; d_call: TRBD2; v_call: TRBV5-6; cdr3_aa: CASTWEGRRTDTQYF; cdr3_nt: TGTGCCAGCACCTGGGAGGGTCGGAGAACAGATACGCAGTATTTT
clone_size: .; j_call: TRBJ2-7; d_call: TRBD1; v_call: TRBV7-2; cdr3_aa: CASSPLRGPSYEQYF; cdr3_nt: TGTGCCAGCAGCCCCCTGAGGGGGCCCTCCTACGAGCAGTACTTC
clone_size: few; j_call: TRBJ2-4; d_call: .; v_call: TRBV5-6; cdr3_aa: CASSLEPIKKSKNIQYF; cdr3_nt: TGTGCCAGCAGCTTGGAACCTATCAAAAAGTCCAAAAACATTCAGTACTTC
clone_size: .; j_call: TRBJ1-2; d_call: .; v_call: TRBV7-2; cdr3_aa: CASSSKTISFSYGYTF; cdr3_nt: TGTGCCAGCAGCTCCAAAACCATTTCATTCTCCTATGGCTACACCTTC
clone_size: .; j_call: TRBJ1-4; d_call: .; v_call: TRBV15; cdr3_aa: CATSRDLLQGPKRTVF; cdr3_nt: TGTGCCACCAGCAGAGATCTCTTACAGGGACCGAAGAGAACTGTTTTT
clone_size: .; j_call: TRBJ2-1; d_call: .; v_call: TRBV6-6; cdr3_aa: CASSYGSGMVDEQFF; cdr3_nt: TGTGCCAGCAGTTACGGTTCAGGGATGGTGGATGAGCAGTTCTTC
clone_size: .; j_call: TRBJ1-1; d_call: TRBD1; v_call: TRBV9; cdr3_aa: CASSPRGGQGRSEAFF; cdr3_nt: TGTGCCAGCAGCCCCCGGGGGGGACAGGGGCGTTCTGAAGCTTTCTTT
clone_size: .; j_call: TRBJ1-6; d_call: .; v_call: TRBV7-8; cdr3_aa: CASSLGVAANSPLHF; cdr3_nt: TGTGCCAGCAGCTTAGGAGTTGCGGCTAATTCACCCCTCCACTTT
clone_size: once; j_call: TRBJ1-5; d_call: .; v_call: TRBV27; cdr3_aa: CASSFESGHQPQHF; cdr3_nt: TGTGCCAGCAGTTTCGAGTCAGGGCATCAGCCCCAGCATTTT
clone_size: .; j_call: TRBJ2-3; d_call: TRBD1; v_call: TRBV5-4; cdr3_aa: CASSNYDRGFADTQYF; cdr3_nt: TGTGCCAGCAGTAATTACGACAGGGGGTTCGCAGATACGCAGTATTTT
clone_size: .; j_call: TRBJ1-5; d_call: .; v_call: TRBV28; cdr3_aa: CASSFGGAGRQPQHF; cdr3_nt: TGTGCCAGCAGTTTCGGGGGGGCTGGTCGTCAGCCCCAGCATTTT
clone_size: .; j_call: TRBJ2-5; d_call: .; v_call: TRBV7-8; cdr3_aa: CASTLPGPLETQYF; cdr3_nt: TGTGCCAGCACCCTACCAGGGCCATTGGAGACCCAGTACTTC
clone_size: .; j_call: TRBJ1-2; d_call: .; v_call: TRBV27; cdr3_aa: CASSLSKYGGHYGYTF; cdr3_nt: TGTGCCAGCAGTTTATCGAAGTACGGGGGCCACTATGGCTACACCTTC
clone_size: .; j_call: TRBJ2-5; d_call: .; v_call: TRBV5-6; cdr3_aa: CASSRRAGTQTQYF; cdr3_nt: TGTGCCAGCAGCCGGCGGGCGGGCACACAGACCCAGTACTTC
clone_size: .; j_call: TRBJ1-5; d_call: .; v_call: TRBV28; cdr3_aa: CASMGSWSPFSNQPQHF; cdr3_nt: TGTGCCAGCATGGGCTCATGGAGTCCTTTTAGCAATCAGCCCCAGCATTTT
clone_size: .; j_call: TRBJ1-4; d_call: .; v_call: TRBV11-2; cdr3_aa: CASSLGLGTVESTNEKLFF; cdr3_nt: TGTGCCAGCAGCTTGGGTTTGGGCACGGTGGAGTCAACTAATGAAAAACTGTTTTTT
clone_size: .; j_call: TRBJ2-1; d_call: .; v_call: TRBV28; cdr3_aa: CASSLTSWQQQFF; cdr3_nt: TGTGCCAGCAGTTTAACGAGTTGGCAGCAGCAGTTCTTC